This T cell receptor beta chain originates from a study of cytomegalovirus exposure and HLA in healthy donors. Study-level findings and limits: TRBV6-2, TRBV6-3 and other indistinguishable V segments were excluded. According to reports, the classifier identified cytomegalovirus status with high specificity and sensitivity. Sequencing probably produced one cluster of sequence variants that were highly shared. Donors were assumed by presence/absence analyses to have roughly uniform sequencing depth.

The PCR had 60 Vbeta and 13 Jbeta primers. Profiled with immunoSEQ multiplex PCR; TCRdb holds only in-frame clones, not every one. The sample has about 150,000 clones, just under 75% seen once. The CDR3 runs 14 residues. J was trimmed by 7 bases and V by 0 bases; bases with no gene match: 5. CDR1 and CDR2 (germline): GTSNPN, SVGIG (reference sequence). As concerns this clone: As yet, its antigen is unknown.

Sequenced: PBMCs. V usage is TRBV30 and J usage is TRBJ1-4; 7 nucleotides line up with TRBD1. The clonotype comes from a woman aged 18-29 years in good health and CMV-seronegative. The CDR3 DNA sequence: TGTGCCTGGAGTGTACTAGGGGGCCCTGAAAAACTGTTTTTT. Its protein is CAWSVLGGPEKLFF.